The 8 T cell receptor beta chains below all came from one sample that was sequenced in a study of OX40 agonist ivuxolimab in advanced cancers. Libraries were made using the immunoSEQ multiplex PCR assay. This is the immuneACCESS table as TCRdb keeps it, with only in-frame sequences that have V and J called. A part of the clones is gone; compared with another copy, unresolved V genes explain less than half, and the rest is unexplained. This sample lists about 79,000 clones; more than 85% were detected once. The ten largest account for roughly 7.4% of the sample. Here the sequenced sample was CD4+ or CD8+ T cells sorted from blood, taken in a trial of the OX40 agonist ivuxolimab. The receptor source for this set is an adult with an advanced solid tumor such as melanoma, head and neck, liver or kidney cancer.

The rearrangement uses TRBV11-2 and TRBJ2-3, with 14 positions matching TRBD2. V lost 0 bases, J lost 2 bases, and 7 bases stayed unmatched. This CDR3 is 19 amino acids long. Germline lookup yields CDR1 SGHAT and CDR2 FQNNGV. DNA of the CDR3: TGTGCCAGCAGCTTAGATGAGGGACTAGCGGGAGTGGACACAGATACGCAGTATTTT. Protein product: CASSLDEGLAGVDTDTQYF.

The J gene is TRBJ2-3, the V gene TRBV28; TRBD2 might be the D (6 bases). Germline assignment: CDR1 MDHEN and CDR2 SYDVKM. The CDR3 covers 13 residues. Trimming shortened V by 2 bases and J by 11 bases, and 14 bases separated the two germline ends. CDR3 amino acids: CASSLADGGEQYF. CDR3 DNA sequence: TGTGCCAGCAGTTTAGCCGACGGGGGAGAGCAGTATTTT. Full variable domain (remainder filled in from reference TRBV28 and TRBJ2-3): DVKVTQSSRYLVKRTGEKVFLECVQDMDHENMFWYRQDPGLGLRLIYFSYDVKMKEKGDIPEGYSVSREKKERFSLILESASTNQTSMYLCASSLADGGEQYFGPGTRLTVL.

This clone was seen more than once but under ten times. The V call is TRBV5-6, the J call TRBJ2-5; TRBD1 matches 11 bases. The CDR3 runs 16 residues. CDR1 is SGHDT, CDR2 YYEEEE, per germline. Trimming at V came to 2 bases and at J to 7 bases, leaving 10 bases not matched to a gene. The CDR3 reads CASSFLRTGGAGTQYF. The CDR3 DNA reads as TGTGCCAGCAGCTTTCTTCGGACAGGGGGCGCGGGGACCCAGTACTTC.

This clone was seen a handful of times. The chain has TRBV2 and TRBJ1-2; D call uncertain. Trimming pared 5 bases from V and 0 bases from J, leaving 4 bases between. This CDR3 contains 12 residues. The germline V gene encodes CDR1 SNHLY and CDR2 FYNNEI. CDR3 sequence reads: CASSLSNYGYTF. As DNA, the CDR3 is TGTGCCAGCAGTTTGTCTAACTATGGCTACACCTTC.

This clone appeared once. The chain recombines TRBV9 with TRBJ1-3, with 9 bases fitting TRBD1. Germline CDR1 reads SGDLS; CDR2 reads YYNGEE. The CDR3 has 17 residues. The ends lost 7 bases at V and 1 base at J; junction bases unmatched: 12. In nucleotides, the CDR3 is TGTGCCAGCCCCCGCCCCACAGGGGGCCATTCTGGAAACACCATATATTTT. This gives the protein CASPRPTGGHSGNTIYF.

The chain links TRBV20-1 to TRBJ1-1; D call uncertain. CDR1 and CDR2 (germline): DFQATT, SNEGSKA (reference sequence). This CDR3 comprises 11 residues. The germline V and J ends were trimmed by 4 bases and 6 bases, with 9 bases remaining between them. The CDR3 bases are TGCAGTGCTATCCCAGCCCCTGAAGCTTTCTTT. Its translation: CSAIPAPEAFF.

The chain links TRBV28 to TRBJ1-5; no clear D. The germline gives CDR1 MDHEN, CDR2 SYDVKM. The CDR3 extends over 14 amino acids. V was clipped by 2 bases and J by 3 bases, with 8 bases between them. Here the CDR3 reads CASSLRVINQPQHF. The DNA of the CDR3 is TGTGCCAGCAGTTTACGGGTTATCAATCAGCCCCAGCATTTT.

The V and J genes are TRBV19 and TRBJ1-5; possible D gene TRBD1, 6 bases. CDR1 LNHDA and CDR2 SQIVND come from the germline V gene (reference sequence). The CDR3 contains 16 residues. V gave up 6 bases and J gave up 1 base, with 16 bases separating them. The CDR3 protein is CASRYGGRESNQPQHF. The CDR3 DNA follows: TGTGCCAGTAGATACGGGGGGCGGGAGAGCAATCAGCCCCAGCATTTT.